The source of this T cell receptor (beta chain) is a study of T cell responses to AZD1222 COVID-19 vaccine. The ends were cut back, 3 bases at V and 7 bases at J, with 17 bases in the middle. The V gene's germline CDR1 is MNHEY and CDR2 SMNVEV (reference sequence). The CDR3 runs to 15 residues. Findings of the study overall: The donor group comprised mostly white British people and more females; the analysis possibly underestimated clonal diversity.

TCRdb's table, derived via immunoSEQ multiplex PCR, lists solely in-frame clones and lacks some. The sample yields 110,000 or so clones, 75% to 90% seen once. Comment on this clone: What it binds is unknown.

This receptor was obtained from an adult in good health. The chain uses TRBV27 and TRBJ2-3; D might be TRBD1 (8 bases). Material: peripheral blood, obtained on day 0 of AZD1222 vaccination. CDR3 loop: CASSFMTGEGNTQYF. The CDR3, as DNA: TGTGCCAGCAGTTTTATGACAGGGGAGGGGAATACGCAGTATTTT.